A selection of T cell receptor beta chains follows, all from one sample in a study of blood T cell repertoires in COVID-19. Only in-frame clones appear in the TCRdb table, and some are missing; sequencing was by immunoSEQ multiplex PCR. This sample has about 250,000 clones, with roughly 91% found just once. Sequencing was carried out using peripheral blood. The receptors here all came from a woman aged 40 to 50 who had recovered from COVID-19. Both conserved end residues are part of each CDR3. Fields, in order: D gene, clone size, J gene, V gene, CDR3 protein, CDR3 DNA. A D gene is named only where the DNA matches it firmly. Some rows have no size entry. The others give once, few or many, or a class for an expanded clone.

D gene: .
clone size: .
J gene: TRBJ2-5
V gene: TRBV25-1
CDR3 protein: CASSHPRGSETQYF
CDR3 DNA: TGTGCCAGCAGTCACCCTCGGGGGTCAGAGACCCAGTACTTC

D gene: TRBD1
clone size: .
J gene: TRBJ1-1
V gene: TRBV20-1
CDR3 protein: CSASSDRDTEAFF
CDR3 DNA: TGCAGTGCTAGTAGCGACAGGGACACTGAAGCTTTCTTT

D gene: TRBD1
clone size: once
J gene: TRBJ1-1
V gene: TRBV9
CDR3 protein: CASSAIDRGPMNTEAFF
CDR3 DNA: TGTGCCAGCAGCGCCATTGACAGGGGGCCTATGAACACTGAAGCTTTCTTT

D gene: .
clone size: .
J gene: TRBJ1-1
V gene: TRBV7-9
CDR3 protein: CASSPSGARTEAFF
CDR3 DNA: TGTGCCAGCAGCCCCTCAGGGGCGCGGACTGAAGCTTTCTTT

D gene: TRBD1
clone size: .
J gene: TRBJ1-5
V gene: TRBV10-2
CDR3 protein: CASSVERTGLGQPQHF
CDR3 DNA: TGCGCCAGCAGTGTAGAGAGGACAGGGTTGGGTCAGCCCCAGCATTTT

D gene: TRBD1
clone size: .
J gene: TRBJ1-4
V gene: TRBV5-1
CDR3 protein: CASSPSGQNEKLFF
CDR3 DNA: TGCGCCAGCAGCCCCTCGGGACAGAATGAAAAACTGTTTTTT

D gene: .
clone size: .
J gene: TRBJ1-1
V gene: TRBV3-1/TRBV3-2
CDR3 protein: CASSPQTGRGAFF
CDR3 DNA: TGTGCCAGCAGCCCCCAGACAGGCCGGGGAGCTTTCTTT

D gene: TRBD2
clone size: .
J gene: TRBJ2-2
V gene: TRBV6-5
CDR3 protein: CASSWGLAGNTGELFF
CDR3 DNA: TGTGCCAGCAGTTGGGGACTAGCGGGCAACACCGGGGAGCTGTTTTTT

D gene: .
clone size: .
J gene: TRBJ1-1
V gene: TRBV9
CDR3 protein: CASSVGANIGTEAFF
CDR3 DNA: TGTGCCAGCAGCGTAGGGGCCAACATCGGCACTGAAGCTTTCTTT

D gene: TRBD2
clone size: once
J gene: TRBJ2-1
V gene: TRBV24-1
CDR3 protein: CATSDSGRGSYNEQFF
CDR3 DNA: TGTGCCACCAGTGACAGCGGGAGGGGCTCCTACAATGAGCAGTTCTTC

D gene: TRBD2
clone size: .
J gene: TRBJ2-7
V gene: TRBV5-4
CDR3 protein: CASSPGQNRGLAGNEQYF
CDR3 DNA: TGTGCCAGCAGCCCGGGCCAGAACCGGGGACTAGCGGGAAACGAGCAGTACTTC

D gene: TRBD2
clone size: .
J gene: TRBJ2-5
V gene: TRBV5-1
CDR3 protein: CASKPGGAGGETQYF
CDR3 DNA: TGCGCCAGCAAGCCGGGGGGAGCGGGAGGAGAGACCCAGTACTTC

D gene: .
clone size: many
J gene: TRBJ2-1
V gene: TRBV5-4
CDR3 protein: CASSLLGDRGGVVQFF
CDR3 DNA: TGTGCCAGCAGCTTGTTGGGAGATCGGGGTGGGGTGGTGCAGTTCTTC

D gene: .
clone size: .
J gene: TRBJ1-2
V gene: TRBV6-1
CDR3 protein: CASSEVQNYGYTF
CDR3 DNA: TGTGCCAGCAGTGAAGTACAGAACTATGGCTACACCTTC

D gene: .
clone size: .
J gene: TRBJ1-2
V gene: TRBV4-3
CDR3 protein: CASSQFTGNYGYTF
CDR3 DNA: TGCGCCAGCAGCCAATTTACAGGGAACTATGGCTACACCTTC

D gene: TRBD1
clone size: .
J gene: TRBJ1-1
V gene: TRBV30
CDR3 protein: CAWSVWLQPGQSMNTEAFF
CDR3 DNA: TGTGCCTGGAGTGTATGGCTCCAACCGGGACAGTCCATGAACACTGAAGCTTTCTTT

D gene: TRBD2
clone size: .
J gene: TRBJ2-4
V gene: TRBV6-2/TRBV6-3
CDR3 protein: CASSYPRGQRGLKNIQYF
CDR3 DNA: TGTGCCAGCAGTTACCCCCGGGGCCAGCGGGGACTCAAAAACATTCAGTACTTC

D gene: .
clone size: .
J gene: TRBJ1-5
V gene: TRBV5-6
CDR3 protein: CASSLWQYSNQPQHF
CDR3 DNA: TGTGCCAGCAGCTTGTGGCAGTATAGCAATCAGCCCCAGCATTTT

D gene: TRBD1
clone size: few
J gene: TRBJ2-1
V gene: TRBV27
CDR3 protein: CASRNRGRVNEQFF
CDR3 DNA: TGTGCCAGCAGAAACAGGGGGCGCGTTAATGAGCAGTTCTTC

D gene: TRBD2
clone size: once
J gene: TRBJ2-3
V gene: TRBV24-1
CDR3 protein: CATSDLGLAATDTQYF
CDR3 DNA: TGTGCCACCAGTGACCTGGGACTAGCGGCCACAGATACGCAGTATTTT

D gene: .
clone size: .
J gene: TRBJ1-1
V gene: TRBV30
CDR3 protein: CAWSQTVTEAFF
CDR3 DNA: TGTGCCTGGAGCCAAACAGTCACTGAAGCTTTCTTT

D gene: .
clone size: .
J gene: TRBJ1-2
V gene: TRBV7-2
CDR3 protein: CASSPSTGRGGSYGYTF
CDR3 DNA: TGTGCCAGCAGCCCGAGCACAGGGCGCGGGGGTAGCTATGGCTACACCTTC

D gene: .
clone size: .
J gene: TRBJ2-1
V gene: TRBV29-1
CDR3 protein: CSPSRGNEQFF
CDR3 DNA: TGCAGCCCGTCCCGCGGCAATGAGCAGTTCTTC

D gene: TRBD1
clone size: .
J gene: TRBJ1-1
V gene: TRBV29-1
CDR3 protein: CSVRKDRDAFF
CDR3 DNA: TGCAGCGTTCGAAAGGACAGGGATGCTTTCTTT

D gene: .
clone size: .
J gene: TRBJ2-2
V gene: TRBV10-3
CDR3 protein: CANPGQTNTGELFF
CDR3 DNA: TGTGCCAACCCCGGACAGACGAACACCGGGGAGCTGTTTTTT

D gene: .
clone size: .
J gene: TRBJ2-3
V gene: TRBV5-1
CDR3 protein: CASSGGGPDTQYF
CDR3 DNA: TGCGCCAGCAGCGGGGGAGGACCAGATACGCAGTATTTT

D gene: TRBD1
clone size: .
J gene: TRBJ1-1
V gene: TRBV7-8
CDR3 protein: CASSLGTGVWTEAFF
CDR3 DNA: TGTGCCAGCAGCTTAGGGACAGGGGTTTGGACTGAAGCTTTCTTT

D gene: .
clone size: .
J gene: TRBJ2-1
V gene: TRBV6-5
CDR3 protein: CASSYSGRHNEQFF
CDR3 DNA: TGTGCCAGCAGTTACTCGGGCAGACACAATGAGCAGTTCTTC

D gene: TRBD1
clone size: .
J gene: TRBJ2-2
V gene: TRBV19
CDR3 protein: CASTPRGTVNTGELFF
CDR3 DNA: TGTGCCAGTACCCCAAGGGGGACAGTCAACACCGGGGAGCTGTTTTTT

D gene: .
clone size: .
J gene: TRBJ2-6
V gene: TRBV27
CDR3 protein: CASRPAAGANVLTF
CDR3 DNA: TGTGCCAGCAGACCGGCGGCAGGGGCCAACGTCCTGACTTTC

D gene: .
clone size: .
J gene: TRBJ1-4
V gene: TRBV30
CDR3 protein: CAREDTANEKLFF
CDR3 DNA: TGTGCCCGGGAGGACACGGCTAATGAAAAACTGTTTTTT

D gene: .
clone size: once
J gene: TRBJ1-4
V gene: TRBV4-1
CDR3 protein: CASSQGQGNEKLFF
CDR3 DNA: TGCGCCAGCAGCCAAGGGCAGGGGAATGAAAAACTGTTTTTT

D gene: TRBD1
clone size: .
J gene: TRBJ2-3
V gene: TRBV3-1/TRBV3-2
CDR3 protein: CASSQGQGEADTQYF
CDR3 DNA: TGTGCCAGCAGCCAAGGACAGGGGGAGGCAGATACGCAGTATTTT

D gene: .
clone size: .
J gene: TRBJ1-4
V gene: TRBV29-1
CDR3 protein: CSVGGSLNEKLFF
CDR3 DNA: TGCAGCGTTGGAGGCAGCCTTAATGAAAAACTGTTTTTT

D gene: .
clone size: .
J gene: TRBJ2-5
V gene: TRBV18
CDR3 protein: CASSPRWQRAETQYF
CDR3 DNA: TGTGCCAGCTCACCACGGTGGCAGCGCGCAGAGACCCAGTACTTC

D gene: .
clone size: .
J gene: TRBJ1-1
V gene: TRBV4-1
CDR3 protein: CASSPEGGNTEAFF
CDR3 DNA: TGCGCCAGCAGCCCAGAAGGGGGGAACACTGAAGCTTTCTTT